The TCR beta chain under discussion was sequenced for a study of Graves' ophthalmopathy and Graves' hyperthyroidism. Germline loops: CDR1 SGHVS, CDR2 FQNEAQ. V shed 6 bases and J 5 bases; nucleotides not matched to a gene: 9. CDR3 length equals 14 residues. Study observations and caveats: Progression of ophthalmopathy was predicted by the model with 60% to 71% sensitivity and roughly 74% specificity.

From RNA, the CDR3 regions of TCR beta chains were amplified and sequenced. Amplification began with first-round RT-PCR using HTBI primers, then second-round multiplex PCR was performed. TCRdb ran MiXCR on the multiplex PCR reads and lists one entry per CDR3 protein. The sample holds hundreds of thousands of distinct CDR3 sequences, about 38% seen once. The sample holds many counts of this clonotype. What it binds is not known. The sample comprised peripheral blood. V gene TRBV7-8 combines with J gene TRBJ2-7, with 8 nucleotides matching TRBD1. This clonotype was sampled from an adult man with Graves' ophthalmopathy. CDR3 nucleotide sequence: TGTGCCAGCAGTTCCCGGACAGGGATACACGAGCAGTACTTC. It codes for CASSSRTGIHEQYF.